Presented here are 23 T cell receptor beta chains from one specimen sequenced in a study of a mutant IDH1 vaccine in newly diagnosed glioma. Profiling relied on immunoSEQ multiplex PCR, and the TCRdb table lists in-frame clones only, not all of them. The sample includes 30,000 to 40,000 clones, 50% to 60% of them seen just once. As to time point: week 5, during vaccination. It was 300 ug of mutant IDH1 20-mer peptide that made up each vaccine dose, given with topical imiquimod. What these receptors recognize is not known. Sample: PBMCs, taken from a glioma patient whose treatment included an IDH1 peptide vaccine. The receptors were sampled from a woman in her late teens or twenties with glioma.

The CDR3 DNA sequence: TGTGCCAGCATCGCAGGGGCCAAGGGCTACACCTTC. Its protein is CASIAGAKGYTF. The chain joins TRBV28 to TRBJ1-2, with a weak D call TRBD1 (6 bases). Trimming stripped 7 bases from V and 8 bases from J, with 14 bases between. The CDR3 loop spans 12 amino acids. Per the germline V gene, CDR1 is MDHEN and CDR2 is SYDVKM.

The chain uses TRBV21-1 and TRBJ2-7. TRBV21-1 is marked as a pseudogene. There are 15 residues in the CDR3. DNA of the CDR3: TGTGCCAGCAGCAAAGATAAGGTTTGTTCCTACGAGCAGTACTTC. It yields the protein CASSKDKVCSYEQYF.

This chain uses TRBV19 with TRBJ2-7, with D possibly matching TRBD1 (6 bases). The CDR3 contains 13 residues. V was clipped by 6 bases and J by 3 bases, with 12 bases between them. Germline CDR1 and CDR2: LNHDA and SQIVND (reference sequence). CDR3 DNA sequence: TGTGCCAGTAGCACCGGGACATACTACGAGCAGTACTTC. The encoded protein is CASSTGTYYEQYF.

CDR3 residues: CATTITLGGNTIYF. In DNA, the CDR3 is TGTGCCACCACCATCACCTTGGGGGGAAACACCATATATTTT. The chain has TRBV2 and TRBJ1-3; D not resolved. Germline values: CDR1 SNHLY, CDR2 FYNNEI. V dropped 10 bases and J dropped 4 bases, with 17 bases sitting between them. The CDR3 has 14 amino acids.

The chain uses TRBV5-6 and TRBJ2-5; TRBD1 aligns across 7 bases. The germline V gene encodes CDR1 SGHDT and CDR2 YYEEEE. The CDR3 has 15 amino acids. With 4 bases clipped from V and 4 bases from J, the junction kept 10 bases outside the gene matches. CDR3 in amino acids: CASSGDRDNPETQYF. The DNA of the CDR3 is TGTGCCAGCAGCGGAGACAGGGATAACCCAGAGACCCAGTACTTC.

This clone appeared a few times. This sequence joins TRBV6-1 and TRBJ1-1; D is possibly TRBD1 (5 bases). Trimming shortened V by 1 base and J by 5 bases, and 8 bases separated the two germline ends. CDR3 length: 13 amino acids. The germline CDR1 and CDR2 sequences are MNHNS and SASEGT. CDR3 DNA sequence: TGTGCCAGCAGTGAAGTGAGGGGTACTGAAGCTTTCTTT. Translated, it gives CASSEVRGTEAFF.

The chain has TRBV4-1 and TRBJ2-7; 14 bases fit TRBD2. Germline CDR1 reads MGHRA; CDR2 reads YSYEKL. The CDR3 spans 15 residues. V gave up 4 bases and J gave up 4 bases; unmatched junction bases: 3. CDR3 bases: TGCGCCAGCAGCCCCGGACTAGCGGGGGGTTACGAGCAGTACTTC. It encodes CASSPGLAGGYEQYF.

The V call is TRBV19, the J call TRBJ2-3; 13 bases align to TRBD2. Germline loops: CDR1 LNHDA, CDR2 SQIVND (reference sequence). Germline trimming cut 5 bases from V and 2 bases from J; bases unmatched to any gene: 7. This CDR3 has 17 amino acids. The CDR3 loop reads CASSDPGLAGLTDTQYF. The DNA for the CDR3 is TGTGCCAGTAGTGACCCGGGACTAGCGGGACTCACAGATACGCAGTATTTT. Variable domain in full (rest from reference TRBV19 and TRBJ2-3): DGGITQSPKYLFRKEGQNVTLSCEQNLNHDAMYWYRQDPGQGLRLIYYSQIVNDFQKGDIAEGYSVSREKKESFPLTVTSAQKNPTAFYLCASSDPGLAGLTDTQYFGPGTRLTVL.

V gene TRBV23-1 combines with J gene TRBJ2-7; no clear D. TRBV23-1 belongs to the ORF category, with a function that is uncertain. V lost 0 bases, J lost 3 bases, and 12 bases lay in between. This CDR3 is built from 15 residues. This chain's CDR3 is CASSQSRLGLYEQYF. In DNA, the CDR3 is TGCGCCAGCAGTCAATCCCGATTGGGCCTCTACGAGCAGTACTTC.

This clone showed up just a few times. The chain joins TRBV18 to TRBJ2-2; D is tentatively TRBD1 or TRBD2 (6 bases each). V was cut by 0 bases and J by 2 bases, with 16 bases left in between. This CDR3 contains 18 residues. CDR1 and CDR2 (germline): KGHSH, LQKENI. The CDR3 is CASSPPRTGALNTGELFF. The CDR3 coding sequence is TGTGCCAGCTCACCACCCCGAACGGGGGCCCTCAACACCGGGGAGCTGTTTTTT.

This CDR3 reads CAWSVAPGQGAQAFF. CDR3 in DNA: TGTGCCTGGAGCGTAGCCCCGGGACAGGGGGCTCAAGCTTTCTTT. This sequence joins TRBV30 and TRBJ1-1, with 12 bases identical to TRBD1. Germline CDR1 GTSNPN, CDR2 SVGIG (reference sequence). V dropped 3 bases and J dropped 9; count of bases not matched to a gene: 11. This CDR3 spans 15 amino acids.

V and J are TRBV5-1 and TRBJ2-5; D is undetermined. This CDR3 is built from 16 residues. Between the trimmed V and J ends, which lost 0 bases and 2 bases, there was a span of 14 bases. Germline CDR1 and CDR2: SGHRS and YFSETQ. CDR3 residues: CASSLGYAMGQETQYF. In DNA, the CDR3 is TGCGCCAGCAGCTTGGGATACGCCATGGGGCAAGAGACCCAGTACTTC.

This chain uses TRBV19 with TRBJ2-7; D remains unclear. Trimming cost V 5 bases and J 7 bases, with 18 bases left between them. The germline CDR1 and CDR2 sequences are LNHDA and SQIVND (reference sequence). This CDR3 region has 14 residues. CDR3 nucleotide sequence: TGTGCCAGTAGTTCTTATGCAAGTCCTCGGGAGCAGTACTTC. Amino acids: CASSSYASPREQYF.

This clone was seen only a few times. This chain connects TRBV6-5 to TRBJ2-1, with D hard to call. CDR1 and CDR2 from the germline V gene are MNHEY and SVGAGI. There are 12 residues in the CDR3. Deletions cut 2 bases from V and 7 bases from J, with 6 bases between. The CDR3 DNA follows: TGTGCCAGCAGTTACGGAGAGAATGAGCAGTTCTTC. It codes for CASSYGENEQFF.

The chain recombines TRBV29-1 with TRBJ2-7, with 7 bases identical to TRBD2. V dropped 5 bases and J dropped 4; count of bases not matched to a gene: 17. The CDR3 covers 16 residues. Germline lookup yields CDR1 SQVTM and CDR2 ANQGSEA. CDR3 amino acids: CSVTTGGERGGYEQYF. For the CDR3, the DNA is TGCAGCGTTACAACGGGAGGAGAACGCGGAGGGTACGAGCAGTACTTC.

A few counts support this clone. DNA of the CDR3: TGCGCCAGCAGCTTGTCTCCGGGAAATGAAAAACTGTTTTTT. Its translation: CASSLSPGNEKLFF. This chain connects TRBV5-1 to TRBJ1-4; no definite D call. Looked up from germline, CDR1 is SGHRS and CDR2 is YFSETQ. V was trimmed by 1 base and J by 5 bases, leaving 9 bases between them. The CDR3 is made up of 14 amino acids.

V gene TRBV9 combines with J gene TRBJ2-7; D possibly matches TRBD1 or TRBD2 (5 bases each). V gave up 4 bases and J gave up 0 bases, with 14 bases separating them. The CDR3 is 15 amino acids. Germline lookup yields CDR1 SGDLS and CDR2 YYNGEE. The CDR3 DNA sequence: TGTGCCAGCAGCCCCGGGGCAGGTTTCTCCTACGAGCAGTACTTC. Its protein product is CASSPGAGFSYEQYF.

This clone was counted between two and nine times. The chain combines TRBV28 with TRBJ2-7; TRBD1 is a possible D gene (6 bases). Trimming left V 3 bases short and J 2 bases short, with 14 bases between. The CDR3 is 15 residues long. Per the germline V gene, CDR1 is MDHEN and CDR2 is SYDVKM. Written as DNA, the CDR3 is TGTGCCAGCAGTTTGCCCAGGGGTTTGGCCTACGAGCAGTACTTC. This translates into CASSLPRGLAYEQYF.

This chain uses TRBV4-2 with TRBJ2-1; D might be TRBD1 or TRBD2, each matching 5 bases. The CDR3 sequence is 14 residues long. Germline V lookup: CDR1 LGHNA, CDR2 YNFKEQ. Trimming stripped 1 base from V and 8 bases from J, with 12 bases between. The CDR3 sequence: CASSQGGFADEQFF. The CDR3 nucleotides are TGTGCCAGCAGCCAAGGGGGGTTCGCCGATGAGCAGTTCTTC.

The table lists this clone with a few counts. The CDR3 loop reads CASSRGGAGGQPQHF. The CDR3 DNA is TGTGCCAGCAGCCGGGGAGGGGCAGGCGGTCAGCCCCAGCATTTT. The chain carries TRBV7-2 and TRBJ1-5; D perhaps matches TRBD1 (5 bases). The germline V gene encodes CDR1 SGHTA and CDR2 FQGNSA. Trimming left V 5 bases short and J 6 bases short, with 17 bases between. This CDR3 spans 15 amino acids.

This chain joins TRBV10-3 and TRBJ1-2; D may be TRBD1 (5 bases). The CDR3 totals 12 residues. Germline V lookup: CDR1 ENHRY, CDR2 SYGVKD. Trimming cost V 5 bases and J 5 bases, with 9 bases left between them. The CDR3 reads CAISPDRYGYTF. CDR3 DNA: TGTGCCATCAGTCCTGACAGATATGGCTACACCTTC.

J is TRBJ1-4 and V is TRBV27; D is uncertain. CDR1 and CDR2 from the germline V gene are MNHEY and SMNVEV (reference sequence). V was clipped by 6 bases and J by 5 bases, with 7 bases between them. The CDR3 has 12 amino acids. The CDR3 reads CASRDPNEKLFF. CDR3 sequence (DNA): TGTGCCAGCAGAGATCCCAATGAAAAACTGTTTTTT.

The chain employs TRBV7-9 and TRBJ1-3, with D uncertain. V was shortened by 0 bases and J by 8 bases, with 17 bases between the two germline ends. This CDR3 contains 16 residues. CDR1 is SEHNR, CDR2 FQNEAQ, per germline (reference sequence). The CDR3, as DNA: TGTGCCAGCAGCTTAGCGGTGTGGAAACCCTGGGACACCATATATTTT. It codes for CASSLAVWKPWDTIYF. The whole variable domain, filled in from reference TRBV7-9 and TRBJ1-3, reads DTGVSQNPRHKITKRGQNVTFRCDPISEHNRLYWYRQTLGQGPEFLTYFQNEAQLEKSRLLSDRFSAERPKGSFSTLEIQRTEQGDSAMYLCASSLAVWKPWDTIYFGEGSWLTVV.